A single sample gave rise to the 18 T cell receptor beta chains below, sequenced in a study of T cell repertoires in cytomegalovirus infection. Each CDR3 protein is one row after TCRdb ran MiXCR on the reads. The data contain over 300,000 distinct CDR3 sequences, more than 8% of them singletons. The specimen was PBMCs. The source is a human donor in good health (CMV status not recorded). Some clones in this sample may be carry-over from other donors' samples.

This clonotype occurred many times. The CDR3: CATRRPAGRGMETQYF. The CDR3 nucleotides are TGTGCCACCAGACGCCCAGCGGGCAGGGGAATGGAGACCCAGTACTTC. V usage is TRBV15 and J usage is TRBJ2-5, with D tentatively TRBD1 or TRBD2 (6 bases each). Germline V gives CDR1 LNHNV, CDR2 YYDKDF (reference sequence). The CDR3 is 16 residues long. V lost 6 bases and J 5 bases, leaving 22 bases between the germline ends.

This clonotype has a count of ten or more. V is TRBV2 and J is TRBJ2-1; 9 bases line up with TRBD1. The CDR3 runs to 14 residues. CDR1 is SNHLY, CDR2 FYNNEI, per germline. V dropped 5 bases and J dropped 5; count of bases not matched to a gene: 4. Written as DNA, the CDR3 is TGTGCCAGCAGTCCCGGGACAGGGAACAATGAGCAGTTCTTC. It translates to CASSPGTGNNEQFF.

The chain links TRBV3-1 to TRBJ1-4, with no clear D. Germline V gene data show CDR1 as LGHDT and CDR2 as YNNKEL (reference sequence). Trimming cost V 5 bases and J 3 bases, with 13 bases left between them. CDR3 length: 15 amino acids. The CDR3 DNA reads TGTGCCAGCAGCTATCAAACAAAACCTAATGAAAAACTGTTTTTT. Encoded protein: CASSYQTKPNEKLFF.

The genes are TRBV4-3 and TRBJ2-7; the D is unclear. CDR1 is LGHNA and CDR2 is YSLEER in the germline V gene. V was cut by 0 bases and J by 6 bases, with 15 bases left in between. This CDR3 contains 15 residues. The CDR3, as DNA: TGCGCCAGCAGCCAAGATAGGCAGTTGGCGAGCGAGCAGTACTTC. Protein sequence: CASSQDRQLASEQYF.

This clonotype was seen repeatedly, ten times or more. The chain joins TRBV7-2 to TRBJ2-3; 13 bases match TRBD2. After removal of 6 bases from V and 12 bases from J, the junction contained 9 bases not matched to a gene. CDR1 SGHTA and CDR2 FQGNSA come from the germline V gene. The CDR3 spans 14 residues. The DNA for the CDR3 is TGTGCCAGCAGAAATACGACTAGCGGGAGGAGTCAGTATTTT. Residues: CASRNTTSGRSQYF. The entire variable domain, with the rest obtained from reference TRBV7-2 and TRBJ2-3, is as follows: GAGVSQSPSNKVTEKGKDVELRCDPISGHTALYWYRQSLGQGLEFLIYFQGNSAPDKSGLPSDRFSAERTGGSVSTLTIQRTQQEDSAVYLCASRNTTSGRSQYFGPGTRLTVL.

This clonotype was observed at least ten times. CDR3 bases: TGTGCCAGCAGCTTAGTTGGGTTAGCTTCCGGCACAGATACGCAGTATTTT. It is translated as CASSLVGLASGTDTQYF. The J gene is TRBJ2-3, the V gene TRBV7-2; D uncertain. Germline CDR1 SGHTA, CDR2 FQGNSA. Trimming took 1 base from V and 1 from J, leaving 15 bases between them. The CDR3 extends over 17 amino acids.

This clonotype appeared a few times. The chain links TRBV6-6 to TRBJ1-1; maybe TRBD1 (6 bases). The CDR3 is made up of 15 amino acids. Looked up from germline, CDR1 is MNHNY and CDR2 is SVGAGI (reference sequence). V dropped 6 bases and J dropped 7 bases, with 21 bases sitting between them. In nucleotides, the CDR3 is TGTGCCAGCAGCCCAACTGGGTGGGGGCTGAATGAAGCTTTCTTT. Its translation is CASSPTGWGLNEAFF.

The sample holds a few counts of this clonotype. V usage is TRBV27 and J usage is TRBJ2-5, with TRBD2 matching over 11 bases. V dropped 5 bases and J dropped 4; count of bases not matched to a gene: 6. Germline assignment: CDR1 MNHEY and CDR2 SMNVEV (reference sequence). CDR3 size: 15 residues. CDR3 bases: TGTGCCAGCAGTGATAGCGGGGGGGCTCGAGAGACCCAGTACTTC. Its protein is CASSDSGGARETQYF.

This clonotype was recorded a few times. The genes are TRBV4-1 and TRBJ2-3; no clear D. V was pared by 3 bases and J by 0 bases, with 10 bases between. CDR1 is MGHRA, CDR2 YSYEKL, per germline. This CDR3 has 15 residues. CDR3 DNA: TGCGCCAGCAGCCAGGCCAGGATCAGCACAGATACGCAGTATTTT. Translation gives CASSQARISTDTQYF.

Only a few counts were recorded for this clonotype. The chain is built from TRBV10-3 and TRBJ1-1; D call uncertain. Per the germline V gene, CDR1 is ENHRY and CDR2 is SYGVKD. The CDR3 consists of 15 residues. Trimming shortened V by 3 bases and J by 1 base, and 12 bases separated the two germline ends. CDR3 residues: CAISDPVLQNTEAFF. CDR3 DNA sequence: TGTGCCATCAGTGACCCGGTCTTACAGAACACTGAAGCTTTCTTT.

This clonotype was seen ten or more times. The V and J genes are TRBV7-3 and TRBJ1-1; no clear D gene. With 2 bases removed from V and 1 base from J, the gap between germline ends came to 11 bases. CDR1 is SGHTA and CDR2 is FQGTGA in the germline V gene. This CDR3 has 15 amino acids. CDR3 region: CASSLLVVGNTEAFF. The CDR3 DNA follows: TGTGCCAGCAGCTTATTAGTGGTCGGGAACACTGAAGCTTTCTTT. The full variable domain, rest sourced from reference TRBV7-3 and TRBJ1-1, is GAGVSQTPSNKVTEKGKYVELRCDPISGHTALYWYRQSLGQGPEFLIYFQGTGAADDSGLPNDRFFAVRPEGSVSTLKIQRTERGDSAVYLCASSLLVVGNTEAFFGQGTRLTVV.

This clonotype showed up just a few times. This chain uses TRBV12-3 or TRBV12-4 with TRBJ1-3; D not resolved. The CDR3 consists of 12 residues. V was clipped by 3 bases and J by 5 bases, with 5 bases between them. The CDR3 DNA reads as TGTGCCAGCAGTTTGTACAGAAACACCATATATTTT. Translated, it gives CASSLYRNTIYF.

There are many counts of this clonotype. The genes are TRBV15 and TRBJ2-2; a possible D gene is TRBD1 (5 bases). The CDR3 extends over 17 amino acids. CDR1 LNHNV and CDR2 YYDKDF come from the germline V gene (reference sequence). The V gene lost 3 bases and the J gene lost 1 base, with 15 bases spanning the gap. As DNA, the CDR3 is TGTGCCACCAGCAGTTACCACGGACACTTGAACACCGGGGAGCTGTTTTTT. Translation gives CATSSYHGHLNTGELFF. Together with reference TRBV15 and TRBJ2-2, the CDR3 gives the full variable domain: DAMVIQNPRYQVTQFGKPVTLSCSQTLNHNVMYWYQQKSSQAPKLLFHYYDKDFNNEADTPDNFQSRRPNTSFCFLDIRSPGLGDTAMYLCATSSYHGHLNTGELFFGEGSRLTVL.

The chain employs TRBV29-1 and TRBJ2-5; D is undetermined. Germline V gene data show CDR1 as SQVTM and CDR2 as ANQGSEA. V was cut by 6 bases and J by 4 bases, with 6 bases left in between. There are 10 residues in the CDR3. The CDR3 region is CSVRIETQYF. The CDR3 DNA reads TGCAGCGTGAGGATAGAGACCCAGTACTTC. Full variable domain (missing parts from reference TRBV29-1 and TRBJ2-5): SAVISQKPSRDICQRGTSLTIQCQVDSQVTMMFWYRQQPGQSLTLIATANQGSEATYESGFVIDKFPISRPNLTFSTLTVSNMSPEDSSIYLCSVRIETQYFGPGTRLLVL.

The table lists this clonotype with a few counts. The chain joins TRBV4-2 to TRBJ1-3; weak D call: TRBD1 (5 bases). The CDR3 spans 16 residues. Trimming removed 3 bases at V and 4 bases at J, with 16 bases between. Germline V gives CDR1 LGHNA, CDR2 YNFKEQ. The CDR3 loop reads CASSQYGLGGGNTIYF. CDR3 nucleotides: TGTGCCAGCAGCCAGTACGGGCTCGGGGGGGGAAACACCATATATTTT.

This clonotype showed up many times. The rearrangement links TRBV7-9 to TRBJ2-3; D may match TRBD1 or TRBD2 (5 bases each). Trimming shortened V by 5 bases and J by 3 bases, and 18 bases separated the two germline ends. Germline loops: CDR1 SEHNR, CDR2 FQNEAQ (reference sequence). The CDR3 contains 16 residues. The CDR3 sequence: CASSPTLRGRTDTQYF. The CDR3 bases are TGTGCCAGCAGCCCAACCCTCCGGGGACGGACAGATACGCAGTATTTT.

This clonotype was counted between two and nine times. The CDR3 spells CASSLLGNGELFF. As DNA, the CDR3 is TGTGCCAGCAGCTTACTTGGGAACGGGGAGCTGTTTTTT. The V call is TRBV7-9, the J call TRBJ2-2, with D uncertain. This CDR3 has 13 residues. Germline-derived CDR1 and CDR2 are SEHNR and FQNEAQ (reference sequence). V shed 2 bases and J shed 7 bases, with 8 bases lying between them.

V usage is TRBV19 and J usage is TRBJ2-1, with D possibly being TRBD1 (5 bases). This CDR3 has 16 amino acids. Germline V gene data show CDR1 as LNHDA and CDR2 as SQIVND (reference sequence). Deletions cut 6 bases from V and 3 bases from J, with 18 bases between. The CDR3 is CASSPRRLGDYNEQFF. The CDR3 DNA sequence: TGTGCCAGTAGCCCAAGGCGGCTAGGGGACTACAATGAGCAGTTCTTC.